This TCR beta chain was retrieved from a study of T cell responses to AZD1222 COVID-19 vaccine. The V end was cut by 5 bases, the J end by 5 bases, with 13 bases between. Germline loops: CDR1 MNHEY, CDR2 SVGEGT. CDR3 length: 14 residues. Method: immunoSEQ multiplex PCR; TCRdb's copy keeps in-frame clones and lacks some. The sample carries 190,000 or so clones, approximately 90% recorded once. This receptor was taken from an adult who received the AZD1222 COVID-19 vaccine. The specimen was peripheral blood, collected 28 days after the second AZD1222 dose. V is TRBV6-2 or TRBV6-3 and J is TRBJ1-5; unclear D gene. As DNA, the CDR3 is TGTGCCAGCAGTCAGGCCACTCCGGATCAGCCCCAGCATTTT. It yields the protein CASSQATPDQPQHF.